The 15 T cell receptor beta chains below come from one sample, sequenced in a study of blood T cell repertoires in COVID-19. The protocol was immunoSEQ multiplex PCR, while the TCRdb copy is restricted to in-frame clones and leaves out a portion. Altogether fewer than 300,000 clones are present, more than 75% being singletons, with the ten largest covering over 2%. Sequencing used peripheral blood. The origin of the receptors is a woman aged 45-65 years with acute or convalescent COVID-19.

The V gene is TRBV15, the J gene TRBJ1-4; 10 nucleotides align to TRBD1. The V gene end was trimmed by 1 base and the J gene end by 8 bases; junction bases not matched to a gene: 4. The germline V gene encodes CDR1 LNHNV and CDR2 YYDKDF (reference sequence). CDR3 length: 15 residues. In nucleotides, the CDR3 is TGTGCCACCAGCAGAGCGGGACAGGGGAAGGAAAAACTGTTTTTT. This translates into CATSRAGQGKEKLFF.

J is TRBJ1-1 and V is TRBV28; D possibly corresponds to TRBD1 (5 bases). Germline V gene lookup returns CDR1 MDHEN and CDR2 SYDVKM. Trimming removed 6 bases at V and 9 bases at J, with 20 bases between. The CDR3 is 14 residues long. In DNA, the CDR3 is TGTGCCAGCAGGACCTCAGGGTCCTGGAACCAAGCTTTCTTT. Its translation: CASRTSGSWNQAFF.

The CDR3 loop is CASSQTQSSGNTIYF. CDR3 bases: TGCGCCAGCAGCCAAACACAGAGCTCTGGAAACACCATATATTTT. The chain links TRBV5-1 to TRBJ1-3; D is undetermined. Germline V gene data show CDR1 as SGHRS and CDR2 as YFSETQ. The V gene lost 4 bases and the J gene lost 0 bases, with 11 bases spanning the gap. This CDR3 has 15 residues.

This clone was counted once. The chain links TRBV18 to TRBJ2-2; 14 nucleotides align to TRBD2. The CDR3 contains 18 residues. Germline assignment: CDR1 KGHSH and CDR2 LQKENI. J lost 3 bases, V lost 2 bases, and 5 bases had no gene match. In DNA, the CDR3 is TGTGCCAGCTCACCAACCGGGACTAGCGGGAGAGACACCGGGGAGCTGTTTTTT. Translating gives CASSPTGTSGRDTGELFF.

CDR3 sequence reads: CASSQDLRDSGYTF. The CDR3 DNA sequence: TGTGCCAGCAGCCAAGATCTACGGGACAGCGGCTACACCTTC. J is TRBJ1-2 and V is TRBV14, with 7 positions matching TRBD1. Trimming removed 0 bases from V and 8 bases from J; junction bases left unmatched: 6. The germline CDR1 and CDR2 sequences are SGHDN and FVKESK. CDR3 size: 14 residues.

The chain uses TRBV5-1 and TRBJ2-1, with 7 bases matching TRBD2. V trimming: 4 bases; J trimming: 1 base; junction bases outside the gene matches: 5. The length of the CDR3 is 15 residues. Looked up from germline, CDR1 is SGHRS and CDR2 is YFSETQ. CDR3 DNA sequence: TGCGCCAGCAGCGGGGGAGGGGAGTCCTACAATGAGCAGTTCTTC. Amino acids: CASSGGGESYNEQFF.

The rearrangement links TRBV28 to TRBJ2-7; a weak D match, TRBD1 (5 bases). Germline V CDR1 and CDR2: MDHEN, SYDVKM. Between the trimmed V and J ends, which lost 10 bases and 6 bases, there was a span of 16 bases. CDR3 size: 12 residues. CDR3 coding DNA: TGTGCCACCCATACCTTGGGGCGCGAGCAGTACTTC. The encoded protein is CATHTLGREQYF.

This chain uses TRBV5-1 with TRBJ2-7; 8 bases map to TRBD1. J gave up 3 bases and V 3 bases, and 2 bases lay outside the gene matches. CDR3 length: 13 residues. The V gene's germline CDR1 is SGHRS and CDR2 YFSETQ. The CDR3 protein is CASSWDRYYEQYF. The CDR3 nucleotides are TGCGCCAGCAGCTGGGACAGGTACTACGAGCAGTACTTC.

The CDR3 region is CASSTLGDSRKNTEAFF. As DNA, the CDR3 is TGTGCCAGCAGTACCCTCGGGGACAGTAGGAAGAACACTGAAGCTTTCTTT. J is TRBJ1-1 and V is TRBV5-8; 7 nucleotides match TRBD1. From germline, CDR1 is SGHTS and CDR2 YDEGEE. CDR3 length equals 17 residues. V shed 5 bases, J shed 1 base, and the junction held 14 bases outside the gene matches.

The chain links TRBV12-5 to TRBJ1-2, with D possibly TRBD1 on 6 matching bases. Germline V lookup: CDR1 LGHNT, CDR2 FRNRAP. V gave up 5 bases and J gave up 8 bases, with 12 bases separating them. CDR3 size: 12 residues. CDR3 in DNA: TGTGCTAGTGGTGTGGACAGAGGGGGCTACACCTTC. Protein product: CASGVDRGGYTF.

J is TRBJ2-2 and V is TRBV2; D uncertain. V was shortened by 6 bases and J by 4 bases, with 9 bases between the two germline ends. The CDR3 is 13 amino acids. The germline V gene has CDR1 SNHLY and CDR2 FYNNEI. CDR3 DNA: TGTGCCAGCAGAGGTTCTAGCACCGGGGAGCTGTTTTTT. Its protein is CASRGSSTGELFF. Combining the CDR3 with reference TRBV2 and TRBJ2-2 gives the whole variable domain EPEVTQTPSHQVTQMGQEVILRCVPISNHLYFYWYRQILGQKVEFLVSFYNNEISEKSEIFDDQFSVERPDGSNFTLKIRSTKLEDSAMYFCASRGSSTGELFFGEGSRLTVL.

J is TRBJ1-1 and V is TRBV5-1; D remains ambiguous. Trimming stripped 0 bases from V and 3 bases from J, with 9 bases between. This CDR3 region has 14 residues. The germline V gene encodes CDR1 SGHRS and CDR2 YFSETQ. The CDR3 nucleotides are TGCGCCAGCAGCTTGGTTCGGGTCGACACTGAAGCTTTCTTT. Amino acid sequence: CASSLVRVDTEAFF. Complete variable domain (other parts from reference TRBV5-1 and TRBJ1-1): KAGVTQTPRYLIKTRGQQVTLSCSPISGHRSVSWYQQTPGQGLQFLFEYFSETQRNKGNFPGRFSGRQFSNSRSEMNVSTLELGDSALYLCASSLVRVDTEAFFGQGTRLTVV.

This clone was counted only a few times. The same CDR3 can be traced to other DNA sequences in this sample. This chain links TRBV7-9 with TRBJ2-7; D gene uncertain. Germline lookup yields CDR1 SEHNR and CDR2 FQNEAQ (reference sequence). V lost 0 bases to trimming and J lost 0 bases, with 6 bases between them. The CDR3 runs 14 residues. The CDR3 loop reads CASSLASVSYEQYF. DNA of the CDR3: TGTGCCAGCAGCTTAGCCTCCGTCTCCTACGAGCAGTACTTC.

This chain uses TRBV7-3 with TRBJ2-3, with a weak D call TRBD2 (6 bases). V lost 5 bases and J lost 0, with 18 bases in between. Germline CDR1 SGHTA, CDR2 FQGTGA. This CDR3 comprises 17 residues. This chain's CDR3 is CASSDRRGRGSTDTQYF. The CDR3 DNA sequence: TGTGCCAGCAGCGATAGGAGGGGTCGAGGGAGCACAGATACGCAGTATTTT. Based on the CDR3 plus reference TRBV7-3 and TRBJ2-3, the full variable domain is GAGVSQTPSNKVTEKGKYVELRCDPISGHTALYWYRQSLGQGPEFLIYFQGTGAADDSGLPNDRFFAVRPEGSVSTLKIQRTERGDSAVYLCASSDRRGRGSTDTQYFGPGTRLTVL.

V is TRBV30 and J is TRBJ2-6, with unresolved D. The V end lost 1 base, the J end lost 2 bases, and 6 bases lay between the germline ends. This CDR3 is 14 amino acids long. Germline CDR1 is GTSNPN and CDR2 is SVGIG (reference sequence). CDR3 loop: CAWSEGAGANVLTF. Written as DNA, the CDR3 is TGTGCCTGGAGTGAAGGAGCTGGGGCCAACGTCCTGACTTTC.